This T cell receptor beta chain was sequenced for a study of cytomegalovirus exposure and HLA in healthy donors. Broader study findings: Rarity marked most TCR sequences, yet some public TCRs occurred in many donors.

The repertoire was sequenced with immunoSEQ multiplex PCR; TCRdb's copy has only in-frame clones and lacks some. This table holds tens of thousands of clones, approximately 95% found once. Comments on this clone: Its antigen is still unknown.

Trimming took off 0 bases at V and 1 base at J, with 4 bases between the two ends. Germline V CDR1 and CDR2: SGDLS, YYNGEE. The CDR3 runs to 13 residues. The receptor was derived from a woman aged 18-29 years in good health and CMV-seronegative. This chain uses TRBV9 with TRBJ2-5; no reliable D call. The sequencing input was PBMCs. Written as DNA, the CDR3 is TGTGCCAGCAGCGTAGGTCTCCAAGAGACCCAGTACTTC. As protein: CASSVGLQETQYF.